These 14 T cell receptor beta chains originate from one sample sequenced in a study of monozygotic twins with inflammatory bowel disease. TCRdb re-called the 5' RACE reads and gives one entry per CDR3 protein, without DNA. The listing records roughly 160,000 distinct CDR3 sequences. The sample consisted of blood. The source is a human donor with ulcerative colitis or Crohn's disease, or a healthy co-twin of an affected twin (not recorded which).

The gene calls are TRBV5-4 and TRBJ2-5; TCRdb indicates TRBD2, and absent DNA this call remains unverified. Germline CDR1 is SGHNT and CDR2 is YYREEE (reference sequence). The CDR3 covers 15 residues. CDR3 amino acids: CASSFKAGGGETQYF.

The V call is TRBV14, the J call TRBJ1-3; absent DNA, TCRdb's TRBD1 call cannot be checked. The CDR3 has 16 residues. Germline CDR1 and CDR2: SGHDN and FVKESK. CDR3 loop: CASSQDSEGSGNTIYF. Variable domain in full (rest from reference TRBV14 and TRBJ1-3): EAGVTQFPSHSVIEKGQTVTLRCDPISGHDNLYWYRRVMGKEIKFLLHFVKESKQDESGMPNNRFLAERTGGTYSTLKVQPAELEDSGVYFCASSQDSEGSGNTIYFGEGSWLTVV.

The J gene is TRBJ1-6, the V gene TRBV2. The CDR3 length is 14 residues. The germline V gene encodes CDR1 SNHLY and CDR2 FYNNEI. CDR3 sequence: CASSDRIYNSPLHF.

The rearrangement links TRBV5-1 to TRBJ1-2; TCRdb selects TRBD1, and the lack of DNA leaves this call unchecked. CDR1 and CDR2 from the germline V gene are SGHRS and YFSETQ. The CDR3 runs 15 residues. The CDR3 sequence: CASSPGQGPHYGYTF.

The CDR3 protein is CASSLDRANTIYF. This chain joins TRBV11-2 and TRBJ1-3; TCRdb returns TRBD1, unconfirmable since there is no DNA. CDR3 length: 13 residues. Germline loops: CDR1 SGHAT, CDR2 FQNNGV.

This rearrangement joins TRBV7-6 to TRBJ1-5. Germline CDR1 reads SGHVS; CDR2 reads FNYEAQ. The CDR3 consists of 13 residues. The CDR3 spells CASSPYGNQPQHF.

The chain links TRBV7-9 to TRBJ2-5; TCRdb names TRBD1, which stays unverified in the absence of DNA. The germline gives CDR1 SEHNR, CDR2 FQNEAQ (reference sequence). The CDR3 consists of 12 residues. The CDR3 region is CASSLEQATQYF.

This rearrangement joins TRBV19 to TRBJ2-1; as DNA is missing, the TRBD1 call by TCRdb cannot be tested. The CDR3 is 14 amino acids. Germline V gene data show CDR1 as LNHDA and CDR2 as SQIVND (reference sequence). The CDR3 loop reads CASSNSGQRNEQFF.

This chain uses TRBV7-8 with TRBJ1-5. The CDR3 spans 15 residues. From germline, CDR1 is SGHVS and CDR2 FQNEAQ. CDR3 residues: CASSPGRGLNQPQHF.

CDR3: CSARGTRSYNEQFF. The rearrangement uses TRBV20-1 and TRBJ2-1. From germline, CDR1 is DFQATT and CDR2 SNEGSKA (reference sequence). The CDR3 extends over 14 amino acids.

The CDR3 here is CAWRVPGYGYTF. The gene calls are TRBV30 and TRBJ1-2; TCRdb lists TRBD1, though no DNA is available to test this call. The germline gives CDR1 GTSNPN, CDR2 SVGIG (reference sequence). The CDR3 spans 12 residues. Together with reference TRBV30 and TRBJ1-2, the CDR3 gives the full variable domain: SQTIHQWPATLVQPVGSPLSLECTVEGTSNPNLYWYRQAAGRGLQLLFYSVGIGQISSEVPQNLSASRPQDRQFILSSKKLLLSDSGFYLCAWRVPGYGYTFGSGTRLTVV.

V gene TRBV14 combines with J gene TRBJ2-1; the D call from TCRdb, TRBD2, cannot be confirmed without DNA. There are 16 residues in the CDR3. Germline V lookup: CDR1 SGHDN, CDR2 FVKESK. Here the CDR3 reads CASSQDGASPHYEQFF.

The rearrangement links TRBV6-5 to TRBJ2-7; absent DNA, TCRdb's TRBD2 call cannot be checked. This CDR3 has 19 residues. Germline V gene lookup returns CDR1 MNHEY and CDR2 SVGAGI. The CDR3 loop reads CASSYSAGGSSGKFYEQYF.

V is TRBV12-3 or TRBV12-4 and J is TRBJ2-3; no DNA is available, so the TRBD2 call from TCRdb remains unchecked. The CDR3 has 16 amino acids. The CDR3 reads CASSTRLAGGADTQYF.